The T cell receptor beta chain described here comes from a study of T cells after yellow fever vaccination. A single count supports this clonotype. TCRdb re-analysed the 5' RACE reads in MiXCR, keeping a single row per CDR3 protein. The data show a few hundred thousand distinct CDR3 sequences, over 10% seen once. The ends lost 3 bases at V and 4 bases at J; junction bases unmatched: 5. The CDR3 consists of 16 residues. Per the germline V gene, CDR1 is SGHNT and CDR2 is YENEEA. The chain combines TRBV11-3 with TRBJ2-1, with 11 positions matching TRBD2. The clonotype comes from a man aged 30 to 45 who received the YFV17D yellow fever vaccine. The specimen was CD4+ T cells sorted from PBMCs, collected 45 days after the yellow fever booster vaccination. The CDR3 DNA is TGTGCCAGCAGCTTGGATTTAGCGGGAGGGTACAATGAGCAGTTCTTC. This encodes CASSLDLAGGYNEQFF.